This TCR beta chain derives from a study of blood T cell repertoires in COVID-19. Study as a whole: The cDNA or gDNA used as material had been derived from T cells, B-cell-depleted T cells, or PBMCs.

As originally analysed: Nucleated cell number was recorded as an estimate derived from reference gene primer amplification. The assay was immunoSEQ multiplex PCR, and TCRdb's table has in-frame clones only and misses some. V, J and clone size are taken as reported in that table, and D and trimming were inferred from the DNA itself. There are about 220,000 clones in the sample; 83% occur only once, and 4.8% lies in the top ten. The CDR3 has 13 residues. With 7 bases removed from V and 4 bases from J, the gap between germline ends came to 16 bases. Germline loops: CDR1 SQVTM, CDR2 ANQGSEA. This chain connects TRBV29-1 to TRBJ1-2; D ambiguous. The sequenced material came from PBMCs or T cells enriched from blood (not recorded which). This TCR derives from a woman aged 50 to 60 who had been exposed to COVID-19. CDR3 residues: CSATGGSSYGYTF. The CDR3 coding sequence is TGCAGCGCCACTGGCGGCAGCTCCTATGGCTACACCTTC.